A selection of T cell receptor beta chains follows, all from one sample in a study of blood T cell repertoires in COVID-19. Repertoires were generated with immunoSEQ multiplex PCR, while TCRdb's copy carries only in-frame clones and drops some. Counted here are some 340,000 clones, roughly four fifths occurring once; the ten biggest clones make up approximately 5.4%. Sequenced material: PBMCs or T cells enriched from blood (not recorded which). Receptor source: a woman aged 45-59 years who had recovered from COVID-19. Each CDR3 is given with its conserved first and last residue. Each record gives: CDR3 protein, CDR3 length, V gene.

CDR3: CASRGTSGRETQYF
length: 14
V: TRBV6-5

CDR3: CASSPGGFDTEAFF
length: 14
V: TRBV7-9

CDR3: CASSLELAFTDTQYF
length: 15
V: TRBV5-1

CDR3: CASFLAVTRTEAFF
length: 14
V: TRBV2

CDR3: CAISTWATGELFF
length: 13
V: TRBV10-3

CDR3: CASSMTGGFGQPQHF
length: 15
V: TRBV19

CDR3: CASSFRGSGEQFF
length: 13
V: TRBV19

CDR3: CASSIGLEVGANVLTF
length: 16
V: TRBV19

CDR3: CASSLDAMSSYNEQFF
length: 16
V: TRBV5-1

CDR3: CASSPTEDTIYF
length: 12
V: TRBV18

CDR3: CASSVEHPEDEQFF
length: 14
V: TRBV9

CDR3: CASSQVLQSLSEQYF
length: 15
V: TRBV3-1/TRBV3-2

CDR3: CASSLDTGSNSPLHF
length: 15
V: TRBV5-6

CDR3: CASSRSGVEEQYF
length: 13
V: TRBV6-2/TRBV6-3

CDR3: CASSAAGGSHEQFF
length: 14
V: TRBV5-1

CDR3: CASSHSGSGRNEQYF
length: 15
V: TRBV3-1/TRBV3-2

CDR3: CASSQSTSGGLDTQYF
length: 16
V: TRBV16

CDR3: CASSLRGISTEAFF
length: 14
V: TRBV7-2

CDR3: CASSPSGGSTDTQYF
length: 15
V: TRBV18

CDR3: CAWSVIRLAENNEQFF
length: 16
V: TRBV30

CDR3: CASSTGSGNTIYF
length: 13
V: TRBV6-5

CDR3: CASSSTTRGETQYF
length: 14
V: TRBV9

CDR3: CASSLEGGGENSPLHF
length: 16
V: TRBV5-1

CDR3: CASSVATGLGTGELFF
length: 16
V: TRBV9

CDR3: CASSEALRGNTEAFF
length: 15
V: TRBV2

CDR3: CASSPPGSLETQYF
length: 14
V: TRBV18

CDR3: CASSLVLALTSTDTQYF
length: 17
V: TRBV11-2

CDR3: CATTPAGGSDTQYF
length: 14
V: TRBV10-3

CDR3: CASSQDQREWSYEQYF
length: 16
V: TRBV4-1

CDR3: CASHRGQYNEQFF
length: 13
V: TRBV7-8

CDR3: CASSLRGFDGYTF
length: 13
V: TRBV13

CDR3: CASSQEPQQGGGYTF
length: 15
V: TRBV3-1/TRBV3-2

CDR3: CASTLGANTGELFF
length: 14
V: TRBV6-5

CDR3: CASKGQGASDEQFF
length: 14
V: TRBV6-5

CDR3: CASSTGGTEAFF
length: 12
V: TRBV2

CDR3: CASSPGLERNEQFF
length: 14
V: TRBV7-2

CDR3: CASSPRTGLYGYTF
length: 14
V: TRBV7-9

CDR3: CASSAGGGGYTF
length: 12
V: TRBV2

CDR3: CASRVLSGTGELFF
length: 14
V: TRBV6-5

CDR3: CASSISTNEKLFF
length: 13
V: TRBV19

CDR3: CASSLEQVPRPTNEKLFF
length: 18
V: TRBV5-1

CDR3: CASRGGPNQPQHF
length: 13
V: TRBV12-3/TRBV12-4

CDR3: CAISESEGGITEAFF
length: 15
V: TRBV10-3

CDR3: CASRPGRGLTDTQYF
length: 15
V: TRBV5-1

CDR3: CAWRGQGNQPQHF
length: 13
V: TRBV30

CDR3: CASSDAQGYTQYF
length: 13
V: TRBV6-1

CDR3: CASSAISGSGADTQYF
length: 16
V: TRBV7-3

CDR3: CASSPAGTGDFRDYGYTF
length: 18
V: TRBV6-6

CDR3: CASRLQGRDTEAFF
length: 14
V: TRBV12-2

CDR3: CASSHSQGAHEQYF
length: 14
V: TRBV5-1